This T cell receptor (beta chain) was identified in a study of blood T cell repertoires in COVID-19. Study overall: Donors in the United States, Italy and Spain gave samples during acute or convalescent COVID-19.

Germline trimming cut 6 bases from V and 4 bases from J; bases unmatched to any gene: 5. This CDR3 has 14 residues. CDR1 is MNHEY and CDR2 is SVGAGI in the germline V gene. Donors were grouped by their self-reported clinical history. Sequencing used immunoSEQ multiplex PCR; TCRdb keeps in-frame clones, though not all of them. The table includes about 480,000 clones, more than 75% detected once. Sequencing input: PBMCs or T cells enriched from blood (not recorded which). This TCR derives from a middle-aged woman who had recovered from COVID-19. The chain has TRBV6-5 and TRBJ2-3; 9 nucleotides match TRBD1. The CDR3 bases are TGTGCCAGCAGAGGAACAGGGGGCCCAGATACGCAGTATTTT. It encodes CASRGTGGPDTQYF.